These T cell receptor beta chains were read from a single sample in a study of PD-L1 blockade in urothelial cancer. TCRdb's copy holds only in-frame clones and misses some; the assay was immunoSEQ multiplex PCR. The top ten hold around 1.7% of the sample, which has about 95,000 clones, 85% to 90% seen once. The source material was PBMCs, sampled around atezolizumab (anti-PD-L1) treatment. Receptors were obtained from a man in his 60s with urothelial cancer. Each CDR3 is given with its conserved first and last residue. D genes are given only for firm matches. Clone size is shown for a subset of rows, as once, few, many or a class of expanded clone.

cdr3_nt cdr3_aa d_call j_call v_call clone_size
TGTGCCAGCCGTACAGGGAGCTCCTACAATGAGCAGTTCTTC CASRTGSSYNEQFF - TRBJ2-1 TRBV27 -
TGCAGCGTTGACGGCCGCAGGACAGAGGGGAGCACTGAAGCTTTCTTT CSVDGRRTEGSTEAFF - TRBJ1-1 TRBV29-1 once
TGCGCCAGCAGCCCCTACGAGAGACTCGGGGAGCTGTTTTTT CASSPYERLGELFF - TRBJ2-2 TRBV4-1 few
TGTGCCTGGAGTGTTGGCGGGGCTAACTCCTACAATGAGCAGTTCTTC CAWSVGGANSYNEQFF - TRBJ2-1 TRBV30 few
TGTGCCAGCAGCTTAGCGCCGGCAGGTAACTACGAGCAGTACTTC CASSLAPAGNYEQYF - TRBJ2-7 TRBV7-8 -
TGTGCCAGCAGCTTGTATGGTAGCGGGGCACATAAAGAGACCCAGTACTTC CASSLYGSGAHKETQYF TRBD2 TRBJ2-5 TRBV5-6 -
TGTGCCAGCAGCTTAGGGCTGGGAGGCCAAGAGACCCAGTACTTC CASSLGLGGQETQYF - TRBJ2-5 TRBV7-8 -
TGCGCCAGCAGCCCACAGGACCCCGACTATGGCTACACCTTC CASSPQDPDYGYTF - TRBJ1-2 TRBV5-1 -
TGTGCCAGCAGTGGAGGCCATGGCTACACCTTC CASSGGHGYTF - TRBJ1-2 TRBV25-1 -
TGTGCCAGCAGGGAGGGAACCAAAAACATTCAGTACTTC CASREGTKNIQYF - TRBJ2-4 TRBV27 once
TGTGCCAGCAGCTTAGTGGAGGGACTTAACTATGGCTACACCTTC CASSLVEGLNYGYTF - TRBJ1-2 TRBV11-2 -
TGTGCCTGGAGTCCCCCTATACAGGGGGCGCTCGACGAGCAGTACTTC CAWSPPIQGALDEQYF TRBD1 TRBJ2-7 TRBV30 -
TGTGCCTGGAGGGGGCAACAAGAGACCCAGTACTTC CAWRGQQETQYF - TRBJ2-5 TRBV30 -
TGTGCCAGCAGTGCCGGGACAGGGCGGGTTGGGAACACTGAAGCTTTCTTT CASSAGTGRVGNTEAFF TRBD1 TRBJ1-1 TRBV6-1 medium-sized
TGTGCCACCAGCAGAGATGGGCTCTACGAGCAGTACTTC CATSRDGLYEQYF - TRBJ2-7 TRBV15 once
TGTGCCAGCAGCCCTCAGGGGGCCCGGGATGAAAAACTGTTTTTT CASSPQGARDEKLFF TRBD1 TRBJ1-4 TRBV7-9 once
TGTGCCAGCAGCCAAGAGTTTGACAGCTACAGCCCGAAAGCTTTCTTT CASSQEFDSYSPKAFF - TRBJ1-1 TRBV4-2 -
TGCGCCAGCAGACAACAGGGTATCCCAGGGGATGAGCAGTTCTTC CASRQQGIPGDEQFF - TRBJ2-1 TRBV5-1 -
TGCGCCAGCAGATGGAGCTCGGATAGCACTGAAGCTTTCTTT CASRWSSDSTEAFF - TRBJ1-1 TRBV5-1 -
TGTGCCAGTAGTATAGGGTCGAGCGGGGAGCTGTTTTTT CASSIGSSGELFF - TRBJ2-2 TRBV19 -
TGTGCCAGCAGGAGAACGACAGGGCCCGAGCAGTACTTC CASRRTTGPEQYF TRBD1 TRBJ2-7 TRBV2 -
TGCGCCAGCAGCCCAACTTCTGGGGGGTCCTATGGCTACACCTTC CASSPTSGGSYGYTF - TRBJ1-2 TRBV4-1 -
TGTGCCAGCAGCCAACAGGGGGTGAGCTACAATGAGCAGTTCTTC CASSQQGVSYNEQFF TRBD1 TRBJ2-1 TRBV27 -
TGTGCCAGCAGTCCGACAGGGGTTAAGGGCTACACCTTC CASSPTGVKGYTF TRBD1 TRBJ1-2 TRBV5-5 -
TGTGCCAGCAGAGACTGGCGGTCCTACGAGCAGTACTTC CASRDWRSYEQYF - TRBJ2-7 TRBV2 -
TGTGCCAGTTCCATAGCGGGACCGAGCACAGATACGCAGTATTTT CASSIAGPSTDTQYF TRBD2 TRBJ2-3 TRBV18 -
TGTGCCAGCAGTATCCCACCCGGGACAGGGGTTACTGAAGCTTTCTTT CASSIPPGTGVTEAFF TRBD1 TRBJ1-1 TRBV28 -
TGTGCCAGCAGCTTAGGAGGGCTAGGGAACACTGAAGCTTTCTTT CASSLGGLGNTEAFF - TRBJ1-1 TRBV7-9 -
TGTGCCAGCTCACCTTTAGCGGGAGAAACAGATACGCAGTATTTT CASSPLAGETDTQYF TRBD2 TRBJ2-3 TRBV18 -
TGTGCCAGCAGGTCGACAGATAATTATGGCTACACCTTC CASRSTDNYGYTF - TRBJ1-2 TRBV28 -
TGCGCCAGCAGCCAAGGACAACGTTCGGACTACGAGCAGTACTTC CASSQGQRSDYEQYF - TRBJ2-7 TRBV4-3 -
TGTGCCAGCAGCCCGACAGGGCTTTCTGGAAACACCATATATTTT CASSPTGLSGNTIYF TRBD1 TRBJ1-3 TRBV7-2 once
TGTGCCACCAGCAGAGATACGGGAGGGCGGAACATTCAGTACTTC CATSRDTGGRNIQYF TRBD2 TRBJ2-4 TRBV15 -
TGCGCCAGCAGTGGAGCGGGAGTTCGCACAGATACGCAGTATTTT CASSGAGVRTDTQYF TRBD2 TRBJ2-3 TRBV10-2 -
TGTGCCAGCAGTTCCGTTCGACAGGATGCTAACTATGGCTACACCTTC CASSSVRQDANYGYTF - TRBJ1-2 TRBV6-6 -
TGTGCCAGCAGCTTGACCGACAGTCTACCCTCACCCCTCCACTTT CASSLTDSLPSPLHF - TRBJ1-6 TRBV5-5 once
TGTGCCAGCAGCCCACAGGACAGGGCGAATCAGCCCCAGCATTTT CASSPQDRANQPQHF TRBD1 TRBJ1-5 TRBV6-1 few
TGTGCCAGCAGTTACGCACAGGGGGCGAAGAACATTCAGTACTTC CASSYAQGAKNIQYF TRBD1 TRBJ2-4 TRBV6-5 -
TGTGCCAGCAGTTTAGACGGACTAGCGGGGGGGCTAGCAGATACGCAGTATTTT CASSLDGLAGGLADTQYF TRBD2 TRBJ2-3 TRBV27 -
TGTGCCAGCAGCCCGCAGGGGTCCGGCTCCTACGAGCAGTACTTC CASSPQGSGSYEQYF - TRBJ2-7 TRBV7-3 -
TGTGCCAGCAGGGGGAGACAGGGGAATTCCTACGAGCAGTACTTC CASRGRQGNSYEQYF TRBD1 TRBJ2-7 TRBV6-6 -